This T cell receptor beta chain was captured by sequencing in a study of PD-1 blockade in classical Hodgkin lymphoma. Each of the patients experienced relapse following autologous stem cell transplantation, and their brentuximab vedotin exposure differed. Study outcomes and limitations: The CD4+ diversity rise by C4D1 was clearest in complete responders. For complete responders, baseline diversity was comparable to that of newly diagnosed patients. Differences between repertoires have undefined causes, possibly disease activity or prior therapy.

About this clone itself: Its specificity is not known. The sample carries other DNA sequences with the same CDR3.

Sequencing used immunoSEQ multiplex PCR; TCRdb keeps in-frame clones, though not all of them. Of 25,000 to 35,000 clones in the sample, roughly 70% are singletons; the top ten hold about 16%. Germline CDR1 and CDR2: MNHEY and SVGAGI. The CDR3 contains 15 residues. V shed 3 bases and J shed 0 bases, with 6 bases lying between them. This specimen consisted of peripheral blood mononuclear cells (PBMCs), obtained before the second cycle of nivolumab. This rearrangement joins TRBV6-5 to TRBJ1-6; no clear D. The TCR sequence derives from a human donor with classical Hodgkin lymphoma. The CDR3: CASSYESSYNSPLHF. The CDR3 DNA follows: TGTGCCAGCAGTTATGAAAGCTCCTATAATTCACCCCTCCACTTT.